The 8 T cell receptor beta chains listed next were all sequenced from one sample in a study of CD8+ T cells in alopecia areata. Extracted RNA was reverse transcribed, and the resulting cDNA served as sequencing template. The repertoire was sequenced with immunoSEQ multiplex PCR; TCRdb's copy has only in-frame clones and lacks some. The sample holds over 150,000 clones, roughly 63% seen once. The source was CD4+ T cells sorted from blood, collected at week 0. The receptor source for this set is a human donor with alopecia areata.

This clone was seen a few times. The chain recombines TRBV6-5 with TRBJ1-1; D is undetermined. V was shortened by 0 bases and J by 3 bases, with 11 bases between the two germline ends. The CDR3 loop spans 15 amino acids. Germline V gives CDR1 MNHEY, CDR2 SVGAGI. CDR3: CASSYSGILYTEAFF. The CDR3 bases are TGTGCCAGCAGTTACTCGGGCATTCTGTACACTGAAGCTTTCTTT.

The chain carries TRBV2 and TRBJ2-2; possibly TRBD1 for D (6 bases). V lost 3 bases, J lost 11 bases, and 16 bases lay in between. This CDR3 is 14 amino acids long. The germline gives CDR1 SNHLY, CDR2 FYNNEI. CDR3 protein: CASSDRDISPELFF. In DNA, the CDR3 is TGTGCCAGCAGTGACAGGGACATCTCGCCCGAGCTGTTTTTT.

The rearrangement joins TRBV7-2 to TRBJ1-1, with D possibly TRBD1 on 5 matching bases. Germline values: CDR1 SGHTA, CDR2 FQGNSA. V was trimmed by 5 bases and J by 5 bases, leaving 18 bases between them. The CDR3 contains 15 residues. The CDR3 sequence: CASSPPGGGWTEAFF. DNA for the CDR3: TGTGCCAGCAGCCCCCCTGGGGGGGGATGGACTGAAGCTTTCTTT. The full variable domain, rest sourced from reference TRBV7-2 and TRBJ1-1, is GAGVSQSPSNKVTEKGKDVELRCDPISGHTALYWYRQSLGQGLEFLIYFQGNSAPDKSGLPSDRFSAERTGGSVSTLTIQRTQQEDSAVYLCASSPPGGGWTEAFFGQGTRLTVV.

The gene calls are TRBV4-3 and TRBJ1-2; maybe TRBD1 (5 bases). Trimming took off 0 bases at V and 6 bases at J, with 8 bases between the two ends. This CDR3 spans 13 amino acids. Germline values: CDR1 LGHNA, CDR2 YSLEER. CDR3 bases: TGCGCCAGCAGCCAAGATCGGGGGGATGGCTACACCTTC. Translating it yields CASSQDRGDGYTF.

This chain's CDR3 is CAITSGVGSYEQYF. The CDR3 coding sequence is TGTGCCATCACTAGCGGGGTGGGCTCCTACGAGCAGTACTTC. This chain uses TRBV10-3 with TRBJ2-7; 9 bases fit TRBD2. After removal of 7 bases from V and 0 bases from J, the junction contained 4 bases not matched to a gene. In germline, CDR1 is ENHRY, CDR2 SYGVKD. CDR3 length: 14 residues.

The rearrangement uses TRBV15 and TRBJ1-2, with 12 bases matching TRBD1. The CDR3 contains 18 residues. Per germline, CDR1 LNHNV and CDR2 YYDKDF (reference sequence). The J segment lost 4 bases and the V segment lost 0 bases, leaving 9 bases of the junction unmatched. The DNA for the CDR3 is TGTGCCACCAGCAGAGATGCCCGGGACAGGGGGCTCGGCTATGGCTACACCTTC. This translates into CATSRDARDRGLGYGYTF.

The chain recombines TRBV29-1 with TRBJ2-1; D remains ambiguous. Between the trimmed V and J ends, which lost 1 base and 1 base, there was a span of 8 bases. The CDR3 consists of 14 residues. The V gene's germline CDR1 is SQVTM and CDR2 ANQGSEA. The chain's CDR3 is CSVEGRLSYNEQFF. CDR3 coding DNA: TGCAGCGTTGAAGGACGATTATCCTACAATGAGCAGTTCTTC.

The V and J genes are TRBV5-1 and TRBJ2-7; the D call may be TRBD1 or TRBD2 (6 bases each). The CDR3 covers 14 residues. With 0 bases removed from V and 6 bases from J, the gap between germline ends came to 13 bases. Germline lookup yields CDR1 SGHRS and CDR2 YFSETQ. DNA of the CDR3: TGCGCCAGCAGCTTGGAACCGGGGGCGGGCGAGCAGTACTTC. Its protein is CASSLEPGAGEQYF.